This T cell receptor beta chain emerged from a study of response to subunit inactivated influenza vaccine. The CDR3 spans 16 residues. Germline assignment: CDR1 SGHTA and CDR2 FQGNSA. Trimming removed 2 bases from V and 9 bases from J, with 20 bases in between. This clonotype was detected a few times. What it binds is not known. TCRdb called the RT-PCR reads again in MiXCR, with one record for every CDR3 protein. The repertoire has over 650,000 distinct CDR3 sequences, less than 20% of them found once; the top ten carry approximately 11%. Study-level results: The authors put forward the suggestion that each seasonal influenza vaccination may bring in only a limited number of new T cells.

This clonotype was obtained from a man aged 50 to 60 who received an inactivated influenza vaccine. This sample comprised PBMCs from blood, obtained more than 4 days after vaccination. J is TRBJ2-1 and V is TRBV7-2, with a possible D match to TRBD2 (5 bases). CDR3 bases: TGTGCCAGCAGCTTAATGGCGGGCCGGAAGGCCGTTGAGCAGTTCTTC. Encoded protein: CASSLMAGRKAVEQFF.